A selection of T cell receptor beta chains follows, all from one sample in a study of cytomegalovirus exposure and HLA in healthy donors. The repertoire was sequenced with immunoSEQ multiplex PCR; TCRdb's copy has only in-frame clones and lacks some. The data show under 150,000 clones, approximately 82% seen once. Sequenced sample: PBMCs. The receptors here all came from a boy aged 2 to 10 in good health and CMV-seronegative. CDR3s leave out the opening cysteine and the closing phenylalanine or tryptophan. A clone size is listed for some rows: how often the clone was seen (once, few, many), or a class if it is expanded.

>TRBV13|TRBJ2-3|NA
ASSPRLAGSTDTQY
>TRBV10-3|TRBJ1-2|NA
AISESTAGENYGYT
>TRBV5-6|TRBJ1-5|few
ASSLTGENQPQH
>TRBV4-3|TRBJ1-5|NA
ASSQDLKAGQQPQH
>TRBV6-5|TRBJ1-2|few
ASSKDRGGNYGYT
>TRBV5-6|NA|few
ASSSTDRATYEQY
>TRBV4-1|TRBJ2-1|NA
ASSSPRGGSYNEQF
>TRBV5-6|TRBJ1-2|NA
ASSRWDSNYGYT
>TRBV18|TRBJ2-4|NA
ASSPGSVAKNIQY
>TRBV11-2|TRBJ1-2|NA
ASSWGGGGESNYGYT
>TRBV12-1|TRBJ1-1|NA
ASSYGQGCAEAF
>TRBV18|TRBJ2-7|NA
ASSPKAGTGTYEQY
>TRBV10-3|TRBJ1-6|NA
AIQAGGRSPLH
>TRBV5-6|TRBJ2-4|NA
ASSMTGSGAKNIQY
>TRBV10-3|TRBJ2-2|NA
AISGPNSDRGGTGELF
>TRBV7-2|TRBJ2-3|NA
ASSLALRGGPDTQY
>TRBV6-5|TRBJ2-7|NA
ASSFLGGYEQY